The rows below give T cell receptor beta chains drawn from one sample of a study of CXCR3-negative and CXCR3-positive naive CD8 T cells. Reanalyzing the 5' RACE reads, TCRdb keeps one entry per CDR3 protein, without DNA. Recorded here are roughly 30,000 distinct CDR3 sequences; the top ten clones represent roughly 10%. The sequenced material came from memory CD8+ T cells from blood. The receptors were gathered from a human donor in good health. Some clones in this sample may be carry-over from other donors' samples. CDR3s include the opening cysteine and the closing phenylalanine or tryptophan. Fields, in order: V gene, clone size, J gene, CDR3 protein. Rows give clone size only sometimes, using once, few, many, or a class for an expanded clone.

TRBV12-3/TRBV12-4	.	TRBJ2-5	CASSPRGSGGAETQYF
TRBV6-4	.	TRBJ2-1	CASSETGARQFF
TRBV6-5	.	TRBJ2-2	CASSPQGGGELFF
TRBV20-1	medium-sized	TRBJ2-7	CSARDLGGGPYEQYF
TRBV21-1	.	TRBJ1-1	CAARRLKNTEAFF
TRBV5-1	.	TRBJ2-1	CASSLVTGGLYNEQFF
TRBV7-9	.	TRBJ2-7	CASSYGTGDEQYF
TRBV14	.	TRBJ2-1	CASSQVDGGGAYNEQFF
TRBV9	.	TRBJ2-3	CASSVGGQRSTSTDTQYF
TRBV14	.	TRBJ2-5	CASSRLAEETQYF
TRBV7-3	.	TRBJ2-1	CASSRTSGGGYNEQFF
TRBV5-6	.	TRBJ1-4	CASSLDRRYHEKLFF
TRBV7-8	.	TRBJ2-1	CASSSMPSGGSYNEQFF
TRBV7-9	.	TRBJ2-6	CASSPHAGTSGANVLTF
TRBV20-1	.	TRBJ2-5	CSASAGTSGGSLETQYF
TRBV14	.	TRBJ2-7	CASSHLTGGLDEQYF